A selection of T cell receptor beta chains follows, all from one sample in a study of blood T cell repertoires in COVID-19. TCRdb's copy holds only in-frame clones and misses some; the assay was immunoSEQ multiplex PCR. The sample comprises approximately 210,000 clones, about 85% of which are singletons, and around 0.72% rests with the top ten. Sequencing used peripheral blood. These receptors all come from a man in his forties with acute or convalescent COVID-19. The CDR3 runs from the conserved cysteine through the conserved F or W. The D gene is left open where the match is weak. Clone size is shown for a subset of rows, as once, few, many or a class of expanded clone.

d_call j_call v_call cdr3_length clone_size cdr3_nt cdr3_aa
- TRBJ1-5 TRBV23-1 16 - TGCGCCAGCAGTCAATCGGTGCCCTATAGCAATCAGCCCCAGCATTTT CASSQSVPYSNQPQHF
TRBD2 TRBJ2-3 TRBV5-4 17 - TGTGCCAGCAGAACTAGCGGGGGGCTCGCAGCCACAGATACGCAGTATTTT CASRTSGGLAATDTQYF
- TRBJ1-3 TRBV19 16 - TGTGCCAGTAGTCCAAGCCCAGGTTTCTCTGGAAACACCATATATTTT CASSPSPGFSGNTIYF
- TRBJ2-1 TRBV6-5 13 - TGTGCCAGCAGGTTACAGGGTAGAAATGAGCAGTTCTTC CASRLQGRNEQFF
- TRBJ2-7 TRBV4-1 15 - TGCGCCAGCAGCCAAGAGAAAGGCGGGTTTTACGAGCAGTACTTC CASSQEKGGFYEQYF
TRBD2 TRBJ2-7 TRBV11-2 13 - TGTGCCAGCAGAGGGACTAATGCCTACGAGCAGTACTTC CASRGTNAYEQYF
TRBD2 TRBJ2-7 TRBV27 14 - TGTGCCAGCAGTTTATCGGGGGGGAGTTACGAGCAGTACTTC CASSLSGGSYEQYF
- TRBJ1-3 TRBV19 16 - TGTGCCAGTAGTATGATGTGGGGGGTCCTCTCAAACACCATATATTTT CASSMMWGVLSNTIYF
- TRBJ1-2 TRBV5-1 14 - TGCGCCAGCAGCTTGGCAAAGGGGTCCCATGGCTACACCTTC CASSLAKGSHGYTF
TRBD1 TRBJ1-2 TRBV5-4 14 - TGTGCCAGCAGCACAGCAGGGGGATTATATGGCTACACCTTC CASSTAGGLYGYTF
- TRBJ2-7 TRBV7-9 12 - TGTGCCAGCAGCTTAGTAGTCTACGAGCAGTACTTC CASSLVVYEQYF
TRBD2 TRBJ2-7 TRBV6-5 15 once TGTGCCAGCAGAGTCCCGGCTAGCGGCGCCTACGAGCAGTACTTC CASRVPASGAYEQYF
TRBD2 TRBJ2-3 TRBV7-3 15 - TGTGCCAGCAGCAAGGGACTAGCGGACACAGATACGCAGTATTTT CASSKGLADTDTQYF
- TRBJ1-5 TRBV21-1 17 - TGTGCCAGCAGCAAAGGGATCAGGCGAAGGAGCAATCAGCCCCAGCATTTT CASSKGIRRRSNQPQHF
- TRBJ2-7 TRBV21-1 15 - TGTGCCAGCAGCAAAGAGGCTAGCGGCTCCTACGAGCAGTACTTC CASSKEASGSYEQYF
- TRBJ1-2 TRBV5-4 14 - TGTGCCAGCAGCTGGTCTAGGTCCTCCTATGGCTACACCTTC CASSWSRSSYGYTF
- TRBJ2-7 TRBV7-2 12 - TGTGCCAGCAGCCCAGATCTGCTTCAGCAGTACTTC CASSPDLLQQYF
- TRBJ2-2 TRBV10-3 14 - TGTGCCATCAGTGACAGAAGTAACACCGGGGAGCTGTTTTTT CAISDRSNTGELFF
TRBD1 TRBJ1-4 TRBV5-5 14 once TGTGCCAGCAGCTTAGGGACAGGGCCTGAAAAACTGTTTTTT CASSLGTGPEKLFF
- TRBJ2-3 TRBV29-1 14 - TGCAGCGCCCGCGAAGGACTTTACACAGATACGCAGTATTTT CSAREGLYTDTQYF
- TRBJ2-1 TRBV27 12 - TGTGCCAGCGGGACTTCCTACAATGAGCAGTTCTTC CASGTSYNEQFF
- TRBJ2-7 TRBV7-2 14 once TGTGCCAGCAGCCCACTGTTGACTAGCTACGAGCAGTACTTC CASSPLLTSYEQYF
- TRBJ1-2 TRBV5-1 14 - TGCGCCAGCAGCTTTCTTGAGGGTGGCTATGGCTACACCTTC CASSFLEGGYGYTF
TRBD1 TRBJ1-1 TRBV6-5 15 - TGTGCCAGCTCCTACGGACAGGGGCTGAACACTGAAGCTTTCTTT CASSYGQGLNTEAFF
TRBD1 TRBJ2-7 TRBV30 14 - TGTGCCTGGGGGGAGGGACAGGGGAGCTACGAGCAGTACTTC CAWGEGQGSYEQYF
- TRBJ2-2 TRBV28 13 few TGTGCCAGCAGGTTGCCACAGCTCGGGGAGCTGTTTTTT CASRLPQLGELFF
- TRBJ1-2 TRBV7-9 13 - TGTGCCAGCAGCTTAGCTAATAACTATGGCTACACCTTC CASSLANNYGYTF
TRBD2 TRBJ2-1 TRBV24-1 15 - TGTGCCACCAGTCTAGGAGCGGGGTCCTACAATGAGCAGTTCTTC CATSLGAGSYNEQFF
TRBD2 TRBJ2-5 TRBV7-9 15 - TGTGCCAGCAGCTTAATCCAGGGACTAGTCGAGACCCAGTACTTC CASSLIQGLVETQYF
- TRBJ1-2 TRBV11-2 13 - TGTGCCAGCAGCTTTGGGCCGGACAATGGCTACACCTTC CASSFGPDNGYTF
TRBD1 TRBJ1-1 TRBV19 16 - TGTGCCAGTAGTATAGGCCTTAGACAGGGGACCCCTGAAGCTTTCTTT CASSIGLRQGTPEAFF
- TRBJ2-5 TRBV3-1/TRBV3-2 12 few TGTGCCAGCGAGGGGAGGGGGGAGACCCAGTACTTC CASEGRGETQYF
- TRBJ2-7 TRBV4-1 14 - TGCGCCAGCAGCCGGTGGCGACAGACCTACGAGCAGTACTTC CASSRWRQTYEQYF
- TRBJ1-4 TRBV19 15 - TGTGCCAGTTCACCCTCCGGGGGGAGCAATGAAAAACTGTTTTTT CASSPSGGSNEKLFF
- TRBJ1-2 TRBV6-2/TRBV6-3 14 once TGTGCCAGCAGTTACATCATCGGGGGGGCTGGCTACACCTTC CASSYIIGGAGYTF
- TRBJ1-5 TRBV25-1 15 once TGTGCCAGCAGTGGTCCCGGGGGTAGCAATCAGCCCCAGCATTTT CASSGPGGSNQPQHF
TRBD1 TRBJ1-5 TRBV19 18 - TGTGCCAGTAGCCGAAGCCCCCGGACAGGGGATAGCAATCAGCCCCAGCATTTT CASSRSPRTGDSNQPQHF
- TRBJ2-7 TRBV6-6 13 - TGTGCCAGCAGATCGACAGATCCCTACGAGCAGTACTTC CASRSTDPYEQYF
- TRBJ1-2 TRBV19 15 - TGTGCCAGTAGTGTCCCAGGACAGACGCTTAGGGGCTACACCTTC CASSVPGQTLRGYTF
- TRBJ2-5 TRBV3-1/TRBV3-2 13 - TGTGCCAGCAGCCAATCGGGTGGAGAGACCCAGTACTTC CASSQSGGETQYF
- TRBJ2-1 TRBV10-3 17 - TGTGCCATCAAAAAGAAGCTAGACTCCACCAAAGACAATGAGCAGTTCTTC CAIKKKLDSTKDNEQFF
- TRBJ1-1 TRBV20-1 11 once TGCAGTGCCCCCAGGGGAACTGAAGCTTTCTTT CSAPRGTEAFF
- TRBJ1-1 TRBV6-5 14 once TGTGCCAGCAGTTATCGGGGTGGGGACACTGAAGCTTTCTTT CASSYRGGDTEAFF
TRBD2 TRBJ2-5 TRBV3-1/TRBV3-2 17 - TGTGCCAGCAGCCAAGTCCTGGGACTAGAAGGCGGAGAGACCCAGTACTTC CASSQVLGLEGGETQYF
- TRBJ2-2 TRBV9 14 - TGTGCCAGCAGCGTAGGGGCGGGTACCGGGGAGCTGTTTTTT CASSVGAGTGELFF
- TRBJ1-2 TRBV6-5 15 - TGTGCCAGCAGTTTTATAGGCAGACTTAACTATGGCTACACCTTC CASSFIGRLNYGYTF
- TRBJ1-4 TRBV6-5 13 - TGTGCCAGCGAAGCATCAACTAATGAAAAACTGTTTTTT CASEASTNEKLFF
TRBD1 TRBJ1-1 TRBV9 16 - TGTGCCAGCAGCGCCCGGACAGGGGTGGTGAACACTGAAGCTTTCTTT CASSARTGVVNTEAFF
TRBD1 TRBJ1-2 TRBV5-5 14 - TGTGCCAGCAGCTCCGGGACAGGGAACTATGGCTACACCTTC CASSSGTGNYGYTF
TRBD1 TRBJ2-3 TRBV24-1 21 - TGTGCCACCAGTGATTTTAAGGGAGTGGGACAGGGTCCAGGGGCGACAGATACGCAGTATTTT CATSDFKGVGQGPGATDTQYF
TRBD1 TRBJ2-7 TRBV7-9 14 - TGTGCCAGCAGCCCGGTGGGACAGACCTACGAGCAGTACTTC CASSPVGQTYEQYF
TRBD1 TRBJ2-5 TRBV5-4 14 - TGTGCCAGCAGCTTCCGACAGGGGGTAGAGACCCAGTACTTC CASSFRQGVETQYF
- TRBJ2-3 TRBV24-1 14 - TGTGCCACCAGTGAACCCGGGAAAACAGATACGCAGTATTTT CATSEPGKTDTQYF
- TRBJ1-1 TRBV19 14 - TGTGCCAGTAGTCCCAGGACACTGAACACTGAAGCTTTCTTT CASSPRTLNTEAFF
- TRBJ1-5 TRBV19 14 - TGTGCCAGTAGGGAAGTTCGGGGGGTACAGCCCCAGCATTTT CASREVRGVQPQHF